This entry features one T cell receptor beta chain sequence. This entry belongs to a study of blood T cell repertoires in COVID-19. CDR1 and CDR2 from the germline V gene are SEHNR and FQNEAQ (reference sequence). V lost 1 base, J lost 1 base, and 0 bases stayed unmatched. This CDR3 region has 16 residues. Clones were sequenced by immunoSEQ multiplex PCR, and TCRdb holds only the in-frame ones, with some missing. The profile shows 71,000 or so clones, 90% of them singletons. The sequence was obtained from a woman between 18 and 30 years old with acute or convalescent COVID-19. The chain uses TRBV7-9 and TRBJ2-3, with 12 nucleotides matching TRBD2. Input material: peripheral blood. CDR3 residues: CASSLGLAGGTDTQYF. CDR3 nucleotides: TGTGCCAGCAGCTTAGGACTAGCGGGGGGCACAGATACGCAGTATTTT. Based on the CDR3 plus reference TRBV7-9 and TRBJ2-3, the full variable domain is DTGVSQNPRHKITKRGQNVTFRCDPISEHNRLYWYRQTLGQGPEFLTYFQNEAQLEKSRLLSDRFSAERPKGSFSTLEIQRTEQGDSAMYLCASSLGLAGGTDTQYFGPGTRLTVL.